The following is a T cell receptor beta chain sequence with its context. Its antigen is still unknown. The data were obtained in a study of T cells in women clearing cervical HPV infection. On the study more broadly: Cases' blood sampling followed lesion detection by median approximately 150 days (90 to 200).

Study-wide results and limits: Effector/memory and HPV-specific T cells were not isolated, and association timing is unknown.

The repertoire was sequenced with immunoSEQ multiplex PCR; TCRdb's copy has only in-frame clones and lacks some. The sample data list tens of thousands of clones. The sequence was obtained from a woman aged 18 to 75 with a cervical HPV16 infection that either progressed to CIN3+ or cleared (not recorded which). Sequencing used blood buffy coat.

The DNA read from the CDR3 is TGTGCCAGCAGCTTATTCGGGCAAGAGACC. It is translated as CASSLFGQET. The whole CDR3 protein is CASSLFGQETQYF. V and J are TRBV7-8 and TRBJ2-5, with D unclear. Sequencing ends 3 residues short of the CDR3 end; the germline J gene provides the rest. Germline V gives CDR1 SGHVS, CDR2 FQNEAQ. CDR3 length equals 13 residues. The V gene lost 2 bases and the J gene lost 2 bases, with 6 bases spanning the gap.